The table lists the clone carrying this T cell receptor beta chain with a few counts. Its antigen is undetermined. Newly diagnosed patients aged 18 to 65 had hyperthyroidism of under 2 months' duration. The PBMCs studied were ones that came from roughly 9.4 ml fresh peripheral blood. It was RNA transcripts that yielded the amplified TCR beta CDR3 regions. During a first-round RT-PCR of the TCR CDR3, the HTBI primer set was used. Using its own MiXCR run on the multiplex PCR reads, TCRdb lists one record per CDR3 protein. The data contain 550,000 to 850,000 distinct CDR3 sequences, around 20% of them seen just once; the ten biggest clones take up 16%. The source of the sample is a study of T cells in Graves' hyperthyroidism and ophthalmopathy. The wider study: Initial diagnosis, before any treatment, was when peripheral blood was collected.

The CDR3 loop spans 17 amino acids. The germline V and J ends were trimmed by 4 bases and 0 bases, with 16 bases remaining between them. Germline loops: CDR1 SGDLS, CDR2 YYNGEE. Study findings and constraints: The blood repertoire included most of the expanded thyroid clonotypes above 0.001.

Sequencing was carried out using blood. The TCR sequence derives from a woman between 50 and 59 years old with Graves' hyperthyroidism that later progressed to Graves' ophthalmopathy. This sequence joins TRBV9 and TRBJ1-4, with D hard to call. Here the CDR3 DNA reads TGTGCCAGCAGCCTCAGAGCGGGTGTAGCAACTAATGAAAAACTGTTTTTT. This translates into CASSLRAGVATNEKLFF.